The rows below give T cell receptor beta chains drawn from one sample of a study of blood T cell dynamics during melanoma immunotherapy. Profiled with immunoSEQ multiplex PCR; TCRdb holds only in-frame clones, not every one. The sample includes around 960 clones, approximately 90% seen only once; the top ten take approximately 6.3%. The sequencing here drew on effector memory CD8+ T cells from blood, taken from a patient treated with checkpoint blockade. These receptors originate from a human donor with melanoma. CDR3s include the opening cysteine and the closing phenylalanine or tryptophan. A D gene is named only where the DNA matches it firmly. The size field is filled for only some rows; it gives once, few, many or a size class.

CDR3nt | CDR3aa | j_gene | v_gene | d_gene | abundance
TGTGCCAGCAGCACCTCGGGGTCTTCGGCAAATGAGCAGTTCTTC | CASSTSGSSANEQFF | TRBJ2-1 | TRBV9 | . | .
TGTGCCAGCAGCTTATCCGCGGGAGGGATCTCCTACGAGCAGTACTTC | CASSLSAGGISYEQYF | TRBJ2-7 | TRBV7-9 | TRBD2 | .
TGCGCCAGCAGCCAAGAAGGGAGTAAGTTAGCCTACGAGCAGTACTTC | CASSQEGSKLAYEQYF | TRBJ2-7 | TRBV4-1 | . | .
TGTGCCAGCAGTCTAGCGGGAGGAGGGAATGAGCAGTTCTTC | CASSLAGGGNEQFF | TRBJ2-1 | TRBV28 | TRBD2 | .
TGTGCCAGCAGTCCCGGACTAGCGTTCCACAATGAGCAGTTCTTC | CASSPGLAFHNEQFF | TRBJ2-1 | TRBV11-2 | TRBD2 | .
TGTGCCAGCAGCTTTTCAAGCGACGAGCAGTACTTC | CASSFSSDEQYF | TRBJ2-7 | TRBV7-9 | . | .
TGTGCCAGCAGCTCGACAGGGTACGGCAATCAGCCCCAGCATTTT | CASSSTGYGNQPQHF | TRBJ1-5 | TRBV6-5 | TRBD1 | .
TGTGCCATCAGTGAGAAGCGGCGGACCACAGATACGCAGTATTTT | CAISEKRRTTDTQYF | TRBJ2-3 | TRBV10-3 | . | .
TGTGCCAGCAGTTCGGGAGGATATTACGAGCAGTACTTC | CASSSGGYYEQYF | TRBJ2-7 | TRBV27 | TRBD2 | .
TGTGCCAGCAGCCAAGACCCGGGACTTGATGAGCAGTTCTTC | CASSQDPGLDEQFF | TRBJ2-1 | TRBV14 | . | .
TGTGCCAGCAGCTTAAAACCGGGACAGATGCAAGAGACCCAGTACTTC | CASSLKPGQMQETQYF | TRBJ2-5 | TRBV7-2 | TRBD1 | .
TGTGCCACCAGCAGAGATGGGGGGCAGGGGACTCTCTACTTC | CATSRDGGQGTLYF | TRBJ2-7 | TRBV15 | . | .
TGTGCCAGCAGTCCAACCGGGACTACCTACGAGCAGTACTTC | CASSPTGTTYEQYF | TRBJ2-7 | TRBV6-5 | TRBD2 | once
TGTGCCAGCAGCTCAGGCGGAGAGCAGTTCTTC | CASSSGGEQFF | TRBJ2-1 | TRBV6-5 | . | .
TGTGCCAGCAGTTTACATCTAAGCGGGATCTTCTACAATGAGCAGTTCTTC | CASSLHLSGIFYNEQFF | TRBJ2-1 | TRBV27 | TRBD2 | .
TGTGCCAGCAGCCCGACTAGCGCTGCCTACGAGCAGTACTTC | CASSPTSAAYEQYF | TRBJ2-7 | TRBV7-9 | TRBD2 | .
TGTGCCAGCAGCTTCAGTTTGGGGGAGCTGTTTTTT | CASSFSLGELFF | TRBJ2-2 | TRBV7-2 | . | .
TGTGCCAGTAGTCCGGGGGCCTACGAGCAGTACTTC | CASSPGAYEQYF | TRBJ2-7 | TRBV19 | . | .
TGTGCCAGCAGCGAGAGGGGGACTAGCGGAGCCATTCGCACAGATACGCAGTATTTT | CASSERGTSGAIRTDTQYF | TRBJ2-3 | TRBV9 | TRBD2 | .
TGTGCCAGCAGCTTGGCTGTTCAGAACACTGAAGCTTTCTTT | CASSLAVQNTEAFF | TRBJ1-1 | TRBV5-6 | . | .
TGTGCCAGCAGTTTGTCTTTCCACGGGCGCACTGAAGCTTTCTTT | CASSLSFHGRTEAFF | TRBJ1-1 | TRBV28 | . | .
TGCGCCAGCAGCCTCGGACTAGCGGGAGGGCCCGGGAACACCGGGGAGCTGTTTTTT | CASSLGLAGGPGNTGELFF | TRBJ2-2 | TRBV4-3 | TRBD2 | .
TGTGCCAGCAGTTTAGGGACGCCGAACACCGGGGAGCTGTTTTTT | CASSLGTPNTGELFF | TRBJ2-2 | TRBV27 | . | .